This T cell receptor (beta chain) derives from a study of T cell responses to AZD1222 COVID-19 vaccine. Findings and limits, study-wide: CD4 TCRs covered the whole spike, strongest at regions 160-218 and 743-854. Females outnumbered males among donors, who were mostly white British; clonal diversity was possibly underestimated.

Remarks on this clone: The antigen is not known.

This table comes from immunoSEQ multiplex PCR, and its TCRdb copy is limited to in-frame clones, with some not included. The repertoire holds 80,000 to 100,000 clones, with around nine tenths as singletons. The material sequenced was peripheral blood, taken 28 days after the second AZD1222 dose. The sequence was collected from an adult who received the AZD1222 COVID-19 vaccine.

This chain's CDR3 is CASSQEMFRAAYEQYF. In nucleotides, the CDR3 is TGCGCCAGCAGCCAAGAAATGTTTCGCGCCGCCTACGAGCAGTACTTC. This chain connects TRBV4-3 to TRBJ2-7; unclear D gene. Trimming took 0 bases from V and 2 from J, leaving 14 bases between them. This CDR3 spans 16 amino acids. Looked up from germline, CDR1 is LGHNA and CDR2 is YSLEER.